These 5 T cell receptor beta chains came from one sample sequenced in a study of blood T cells in healthy people across ages. A second PCR, run for roughly 7 to 11 cycles, used a sample-barcoded 5' primer plus a J-beta primer mix. TCRdb passed the 5' RACE reads through MiXCR, listing each CDR3 protein once. The repertoire holds some 900,000 distinct CDR3 sequences, with around 26% as singletons. Sequencing was performed on blood. The receptor source for this set is a woman of 80 years or more in good health.

About this clonotype: Compared with germline, one end of the junction differs, possibly owing to a read error. This chain uses TRBV12-3 or TRBV12-4 with TRBJ2-2; D assignment may be TRBD1 or TRBD2 (5 bases each). The CDR3 runs 13 residues. CDR3 sequence: CASSLGGTGERFF. The CDR3 DNA sequence: TGTGCCAGCAGTTTAGGGGGCACCGGGGAGCGGTTTTTT.

This rearrangement joins TRBV4-3 to TRBJ2-2; D possibly uses TRBD1 or TRBD2 (5 bases each). Germline CDR1 is LGHNA and CDR2 is YSLEER. Trimming shortened V by 6 bases and J by 3 bases, and 14 bases separated the two germline ends. The CDR3 has 15 residues. The DNA of the CDR3 is TGCGCCAGCAGTTTCGGGGCAGGTCACACCGGGGAGCTGTTTTTT. Translated, it gives CASSFGAGHTGELFF.

This clonotype has just a few counts. This rearrangement joins TRBV19 to TRBJ1-1; no clear D. Trimming took 0 bases from V and 1 from J, leaving 3 bases between them. CDR1 is LNHDA, CDR2 SQIVND, per germline (reference sequence). The length of the CDR3 is 13 residues. The CDR3 region is CASSIEPNTEAFF. The CDR3 coding sequence is TGTGCCAGTAGTATAGAGCCGAACACTGAAGCTTTCTTT.

CDR3 in DNA: TGTGCCAGCAGCTTTTGGGACGGGAACACTGAAGCTTTCTTT. It specifies CASSFWDGNTEAFF. The chain uses TRBV7-8 and TRBJ1-1; D possibly corresponds to TRBD1 (5 bases). The germline V and J ends were trimmed by 3 bases and 1 base, with 9 bases remaining between them. Looked up from germline, CDR1 is SGHVS and CDR2 is FQNEAQ. The CDR3 extends over 14 amino acids.

The chain links TRBV18 to TRBJ1-4, with D uncertain. The germline CDR1 and CDR2 sequences are KGHSH and LQKENI. This CDR3 contains 16 residues. Trimming cost V 3 bases and J 0 bases, with 11 bases left between them. CDR3 sequence reads: CASSPTKVATNEKLFF. The CDR3 nucleotides read TGTGCCAGCTCACCGACAAAAGTTGCAACTAATGAAAAACTGTTTTTT.